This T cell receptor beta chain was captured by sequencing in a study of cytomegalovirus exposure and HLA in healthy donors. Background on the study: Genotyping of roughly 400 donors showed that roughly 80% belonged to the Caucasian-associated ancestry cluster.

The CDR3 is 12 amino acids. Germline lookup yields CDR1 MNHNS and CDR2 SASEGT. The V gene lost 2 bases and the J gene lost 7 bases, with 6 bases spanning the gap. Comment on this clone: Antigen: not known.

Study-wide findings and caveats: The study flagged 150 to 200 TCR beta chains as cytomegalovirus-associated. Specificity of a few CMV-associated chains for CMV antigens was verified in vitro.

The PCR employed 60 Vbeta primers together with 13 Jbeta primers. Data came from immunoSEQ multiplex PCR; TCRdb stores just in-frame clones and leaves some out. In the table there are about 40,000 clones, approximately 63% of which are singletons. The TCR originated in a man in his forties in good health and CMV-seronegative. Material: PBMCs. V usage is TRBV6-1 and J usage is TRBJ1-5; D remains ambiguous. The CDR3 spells CASSESWQPQHF. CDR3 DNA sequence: TGTGCCAGCAGTGAAAGCTGGCAGCCCCAGCATTTT.